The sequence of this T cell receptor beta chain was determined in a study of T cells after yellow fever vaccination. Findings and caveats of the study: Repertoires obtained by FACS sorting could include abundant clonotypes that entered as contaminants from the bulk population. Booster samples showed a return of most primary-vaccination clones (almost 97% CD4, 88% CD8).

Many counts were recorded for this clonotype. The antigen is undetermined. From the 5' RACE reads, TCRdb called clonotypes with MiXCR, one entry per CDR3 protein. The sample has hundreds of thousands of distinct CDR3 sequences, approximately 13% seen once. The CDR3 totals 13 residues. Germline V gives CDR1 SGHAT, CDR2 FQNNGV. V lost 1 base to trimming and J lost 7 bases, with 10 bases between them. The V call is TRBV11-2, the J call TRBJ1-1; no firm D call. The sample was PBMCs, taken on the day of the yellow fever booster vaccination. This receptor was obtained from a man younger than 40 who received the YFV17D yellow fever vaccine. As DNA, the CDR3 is TGTGCCAGCAGCTTAGGATTGGGCAGTGAAGCTTTCTTT. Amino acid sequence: CASSLGLGSEAFF.